These 18 T cell receptor beta chains share one sample of origin, sequenced in a study of early T cells in non-severe SARS-CoV-2 infection. MiXCR, applied by TCRdb to the 5' RACE reads, yields one record per CDR3 protein. The sample lists 20,000 to 25,000 distinct CDR3 sequences; roughly 5.6% were seen once. The starting material was whole blood, obtained at baseline. Receptors originate from an adult who was a healthcare worker with PCR-confirmed SARS-CoV-2 infection or an uninfected control (not recorded which).

The chain carries TRBV7-9 and TRBJ2-1; 9 nucleotides agree with TRBD2. The CDR3 sequence is 13 residues long. CDR1 SEHNR and CDR2 FQNEAQ come from the germline V gene (reference sequence). With V trimmed by 9 bases and J by 6 bases, 6 bases remained unmatched. This CDR3 is CARATSGGNEQFF. The CDR3 DNA reads as TGTGCCAGGGCGACTAGCGGTGGCAATGAGCAGTTCTTC.

This sequence joins TRBV6-5 and TRBJ2-7; possible D gene TRBD1, 6 bases. The CDR3 length is 14 residues. Trimming took 6 bases from V and 2 from J, leaving 14 bases between them. Germline assignment: CDR1 MNHEY and CDR2 SVGAGI. The CDR3 loop is CASSLLGATYEQYF. CDR3 DNA sequence: TGTGCCAGCAGCCTTTTGGGGGCCACCTACGAGCAGTACTTC.

This clonotype occurred many times. V and J are TRBV18 and TRBJ2-7, with 7 bases identical to TRBD2. After removal of 6 bases from V and 6 bases from J, the junction contained 11 bases not matched to a gene. The CDR3 extends over 14 amino acids. CDR1 and CDR2 (germline): KGHSH, LQKENI. For the CDR3, the DNA is TGTGCCAGCTCCCCGGGAGGTTTGCTCCCCGAGCAGTACTTC. Its translation is CASSPGGLLPEQYF.

The rearrangement uses TRBV4-1 and TRBJ2-7; D is possibly TRBD1 (7 bases). The CDR3 is 15 amino acids. V gave up 4 bases and J gave up 3 bases, with 16 bases separating them. CDR1 MGHRA and CDR2 YSYEKL come from the germline V gene. CDR3 residues: CASSLFAGQYYEQYF. CDR3 DNA sequence: TGCGCCAGCAGCCTCTTTGCGGGACAGTACTACGAGCAGTACTTC.

This clonotype has more than one count but fewer than ten. J is TRBJ2-3 and V is TRBV24-1; tentative D call: TRBD2 (5 bases). The CDR3 runs 17 residues. Per germline, CDR1 KGHDR and CDR2 SFDVKD. Trimming cost V 3 bases and J 5 bases, with 20 bases left between them. The DNA for the CDR3 is TGTGCCACCAGTGATAAAGGGTCCGGCGGGCGAGGAGATACGCAGTATTTT. Amino acids: CATSDKGSGGRGDTQYF.

This clonotype was counted at least ten times. V and J are TRBV5-4 and TRBJ2-6, with a tentative D call TRBD2 (6 bases). Germline CDR1 reads SGHNT; CDR2 reads YYREEE (reference sequence). CDR3 length: 17 residues. V lost 4 bases to trimming and J lost 4 bases, with 18 bases between them. The CDR3 sequence: CASSAGPGPQGANVLTF. In DNA, the CDR3 is TGTGCCAGCAGCGCGGGGCCAGGGCCCCAGGGGGCCAACGTCCTGACTTTC.

The chain has TRBV3-1 and TRBJ2-5; 11 bases align to TRBD1. Germline values: CDR1 LGHDT, CDR2 YNNKEL (reference sequence). CDR3 length: 17 amino acids. Trimming at V came to 4 bases and at J to 3 bases, leaving 10 bases not matched to a gene. In nucleotides, the CDR3 is TGTGCCAGCAGCCCGAGGGACAGGGGGGGCCCTAAAGAGACCCAGTACTTC. The encoded protein is CASSPRDRGGPKETQYF.

This clonotype was observed many times. No DNA is shown, since the ends of the CDR3 on it are uncertain; the CDR3 is the one TCRdb lists. The CDR3 protein is CASSRSGDGLWIHPSTF. The V gene is TRBV14, the J gene TRBJ1-6; no DNA check was done on the table's D call, TRBD1. The CDR3 is 17 residues long, counting both termini. CDR1 is SGHDN, CDR2 FVKESK, per germline.

This sequence joins TRBV7-2 and TRBJ1-1; 9 bases fit TRBD1. V lost 4 bases, J lost 7 bases, and 10 bases stayed unmatched. CDR1 is SGHTA and CDR2 is FQGNSA in the germline V gene. This CDR3 has 15 amino acids. CDR3 bases: TGTGCCAGCAGCTCTTACCCGGACAGGGGATTTGAAGCTTTCTTT. This codes for CASSSYPDRGFEAFF.

The chain joins TRBV7-6 to TRBJ2-2; maybe TRBD1 (5 bases). The germline gives CDR1 SGHVS, CDR2 FNYEAQ. This CDR3 contains 17 residues. Trimming shortened V by 0 bases and J by 4 bases, and 15 bases separated the two germline ends. The CDR3 DNA reads as TGTGCCAGCAGCTTAGCGATGCGGCAGGGCGGCACCGGGGAGCTGTTTTTT. It codes for CASSLAMRQGGTGELFF.

The chain is built from TRBV4-2 and TRBJ1-1; tentative D call: TRBD1 (6 bases). CDR1 is LGHNA and CDR2 is YNFKEQ in the germline V gene. This CDR3 has 15 amino acids. V lost 3 bases and J lost 1, with 12 bases in between. CDR3 loop: CASSQGSGENTEAFF. The CDR3 DNA reads as TGTGCCAGCAGCCAGGGGTCAGGGGAGAACACTGAAGCTTTCTTT.

This clonotype has at least ten counts. CDR3 amino acids: CATREGARTEAFF. In nucleotides, the CDR3 is TGTGCCACCAGAGAGGGGGCGAGGACTGAAGCTTTCTTT. The J gene is TRBJ1-1, the V gene TRBV24-1, with 7 positions matching TRBD1. The V segment lost 7 bases and the J segment 5 bases; nucleotides outside the gene matches: 6. Germline CDR1 and CDR2: KGHDR and SFDVKD. This CDR3 comprises 13 residues.

This chain uses TRBV11-1 with TRBJ1-4, with D possibly being TRBD1 (6 bases). Germline V gene data show CDR1 as SGHAT and CDR2 as FQDESV (reference sequence). The CDR3 length is 16 residues. Trimming took 5 bases from V and 0 from J, leaving 13 bases between them. CDR3 in amino acids: CASSDRDISTNEKLFF. As DNA, the CDR3 is TGTGCCAGCAGCGACCGGGACATATCAACTAATGAAAAACTGTTTTTT.

The chain carries TRBV10-3 and TRBJ1-1; D may be TRBD1 (6 bases). Germline V gene sequence: CDR1 ENHRY, CDR2 SYGVKD. V was cut by 2 bases and J by 1 base, with 17 bases left in between. CDR3 size: 17 residues. DNA of the CDR3: TGTGCCATCAGTGAGGCCCCCCCAGGGGCTGGGAACACTGAAGCTTTCTTT. Its translation is CAISEAPPGAGNTEAFF.

The chain uses TRBV7-2 and TRBJ1-1; D might be TRBD1 (5 bases). The CDR3 spans 13 residues. The V gene lost 1 base and the J gene lost 6 bases, with 9 bases spanning the gap. CDR1 is SGHTA, CDR2 FQGNSA, per germline. The CDR3 sequence: CASSLDRSAEAFF. CDR3 bases: TGTGCCAGCAGCTTAGACAGGAGCGCTGAAGCTTTCTTT.

By frequency in the sample, this clonotype is medium-sized (0.01 to 0.1%). The chain combines TRBV20-1 with TRBJ2-3; D gene uncertain. The CDR3 contains 13 residues. The germline V and J ends were trimmed by 6 bases and 1 base, with 11 bases remaining between them. Germline-derived CDR1 and CDR2 are DFQATT and SNEGSKA (reference sequence). In DNA form, the CDR3 reads TGCAGTGCCGAGGTGGCGGGCACAGATACGCAGTATTTT. Translated, it gives CSAEVAGTDTQYF.

This clonotype was detected a few times. The J gene is TRBJ1-5, the V gene TRBV6-1; 10 bases map to TRBD1. This CDR3 contains 15 residues. V lost 7 bases and J lost 4; bases outside the gene matches: 7. CDR1 MNHNS and CDR2 SASEGT come from the germline V gene. The CDR3 nucleotides read TGTGCCAGCACCCGAAGGGACAGGGGTAATCAGCCCCAGCATTTT. It encodes CASTRRDRGNQPQHF.

The V call is TRBV5-1, the J call TRBJ2-7; the match to TRBD1 covers 7 bases. CDR3 length equals 14 residues. After removal of 4 bases from V and 5 bases from J, the junction contained 9 bases not matched to a gene. CDR1 and CDR2 (germline): SGHRS, YFSETQ. The CDR3 region is CASSQTGVNDEQYF. The DNA for the CDR3 is TGCGCCAGCAGCCAAACAGGGGTCAACGACGAGCAGTACTTC.